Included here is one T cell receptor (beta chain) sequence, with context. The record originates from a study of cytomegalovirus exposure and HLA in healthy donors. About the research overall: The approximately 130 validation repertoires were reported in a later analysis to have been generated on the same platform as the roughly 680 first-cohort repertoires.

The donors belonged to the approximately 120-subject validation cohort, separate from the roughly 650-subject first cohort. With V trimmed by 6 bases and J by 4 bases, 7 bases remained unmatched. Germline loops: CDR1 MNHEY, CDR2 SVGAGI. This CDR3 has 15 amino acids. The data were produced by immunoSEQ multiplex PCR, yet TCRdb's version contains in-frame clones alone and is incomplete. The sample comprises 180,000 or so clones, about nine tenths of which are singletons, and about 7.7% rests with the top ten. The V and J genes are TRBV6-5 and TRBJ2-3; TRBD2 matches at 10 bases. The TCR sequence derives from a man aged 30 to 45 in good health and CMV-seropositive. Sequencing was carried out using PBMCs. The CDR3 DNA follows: TGTGCCAGCAGAGGCCAGCGGGGGGGCGCAGATACGCAGTATTTT. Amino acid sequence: CASRGQRGGADTQYF.